Listed here are 31 T cell receptor beta chains from one sample, sequenced in a study of immune evolution from preneoplasia to lung adenocarcinoma. The data were produced by immunoSEQ multiplex PCR, yet TCRdb's version contains in-frame clones alone and is incomplete. The sample has roughly 14,000 clones; 80% to 90% are singletons. Sequences were obtained from FFPE minimally invasive lung adenocarcinoma tissue. Receptors originate from a person between 70 and 80 years old with lung adenocarcinoma.

The chain is built from TRBV9 and TRBJ2-7, with D hard to call. Trimming removed 4 bases from V and 5 bases from J, with 13 bases in between. Germline values: CDR1 SGDLS, CDR2 YYNGEE. This CDR3 has 13 residues. This CDR3 is CASSPHLSNEQYF. For the CDR3, the DNA is TGTGCCAGCAGCCCCCACCTTTCGAACGAGCAGTACTTC.

The chain is built from TRBV9 and TRBJ1-3; 7 nucleotides match TRBD1. Losses at the gene ends were 3 bases for V and 2 bases for J; bases not matched to a gene: 5. The CDR3 loop spans 15 amino acids. Germline CDR1 and CDR2: SGDLS and YYNGEE. The CDR3 region has the DNA TGTGCCAGCAGCGGTGGGACAGACGCTGGAAACACCATATATTTT. Its protein product is CASSGGTDAGNTIYF.

This clone appeared once. J is TRBJ1-6 and V is TRBV10-3; TRBD1 might be the D (5 bases). V was clipped by 2 bases and J by 0 bases, with 8 bases between them. The length of the CDR3 is 16 residues. Looked up from germline, CDR1 is ENHRY and CDR2 is SYGVKD. CDR3: CAISEGGSSYNSPLHF. The CDR3 DNA follows: TGTGCCATCAGTGAGGGGGGGAGCTCCTATAATTCACCCCTCCACTTT.

Regarding this clone: One end of the junction is discordant with germline, which a read error may explain. The rearrangement joins TRBV6-1 to TRBJ1-2; D perhaps matches TRBD1 (5 bases). The length of the CDR3 is 11 residues. Germline CDR1 is MNHNS and CDR2 is SASEGT. The CDR3 loop reads CASREGVGYTF. CDR3 coding DNA: TGTGCCAGCAGAGAAGGGGTCGGCTACACCTTC.

This chain connects TRBV4-1 to TRBJ2-3; TRBD2 matches 8 bases. The CDR3 sequence is 13 residues long. Trimming removed 4 bases from V and 10 bases from J; junction bases left unmatched: 7. Per germline, CDR1 MGHRA and CDR2 YSYEKL. DNA for the CDR3: TGCGCCAGCAGCCCCACCGGGGGGGGCGCGCAGTATTTT. This translates into CASSPTGGGAQYF.

This chain uses TRBV7-3 with TRBJ2-7; perhaps TRBD1 as D (7 bases). V was trimmed by 5 bases and J by 6 bases, leaving 11 bases between them. The CDR3 runs to 12 residues. Germline V gene data show CDR1 as SGHTA and CDR2 as FQGTGA. The CDR3: CASSLQGGEQYF. As DNA, the CDR3 is TGTGCCAGCAGCCTGCAGGGGGGCGAGCAGTACTTC.

The gene calls are TRBV7-9 and TRBJ1-2; no reliable D call. V was trimmed by 5 bases and J by 9 bases, leaving 19 bases between them. Per germline, CDR1 SEHNR and CDR2 FQNEAQ (reference sequence). The CDR3 consists of 14 residues. The CDR3 is CASSPYREGMSYTF. The CDR3 bases are TGTGCCAGCAGCCCCTATCGTGAAGGGATGAGCTACACCTTC.

The CDR3 nucleotides read TGTGCCAGCCAACCCGGACAGGGGGTGACCGGGGAGCTGTTTTTT. This translates into CASQPGQGVTGELFF. The V gene is TRBV6-4, the J gene TRBJ2-2, with 10 positions matching TRBD1. V gave up 8 bases and J gave up 5 bases; unmatched junction bases: 8. There are 15 residues in the CDR3. The germline V gene has CDR1 MRHNA and CDR2 SNTAGT.

V and J are TRBV7-2 and TRBJ1-3, with D unclear. Germline loops: CDR1 SGHTA, CDR2 FQGNSA. The CDR3 is 15 residues long. The ends were cut back, 1 base at V and 0 bases at J, with 7 bases in the middle. The DNA for the CDR3 is TGTGCCAGCAGCTTAGGCCAGAACTCTGGAAACACCATATATTTT. Its protein product is CASSLGQNSGNTIYF. Using reference TRBV7-2 and TRBJ1-3 for the parts outside the CDR3, the full variable domain is GAGVSQSPSNKVTEKGKDVELRCDPISGHTALYWYRQSLGQGLEFLIYFQGNSAPDKSGLPSDRFSAERTGGSVSTLTIQRTQQEDSAVYLCASSLGQNSGNTIYFGEGSWLTVV.

The chain links TRBV7-8 to TRBJ2-1; 9 nucleotides match TRBD1. Per germline, CDR1 SGHVS and CDR2 FQNEAQ. There are 13 residues in the CDR3. V shed 6 bases, J shed 7 bases, and the junction held 4 bases outside the gene matches. The CDR3 DNA is TGTGCCAGCAGAGCAGACAGGGGGAATGAGCAGTTCTTC. Its translation is CASRADRGNEQFF.

V is TRBV28 and J is TRBJ1-5, with D possibly being TRBD1 (6 bases). Germline lookup yields CDR1 MDHEN and CDR2 SYDVKM. Trimming removed 4 bases at V and 6 bases at J, with 16 bases between. The CDR3 spans 15 residues. The CDR3 DNA sequence: TGTGCCAGCAGTTATTGGTCAGGGGAGGGTCAGCCCCAGCATTTT. Its protein product is CASSYWSGEGQPQHF.

This rearrangement joins TRBV29-1 to TRBJ2-1, with TRBD1 identical over 8 bases. CDR1 and CDR2 (germline): SQVTM, ANQGSEA. V gave up 7 bases and J gave up 4 bases; unmatched junction bases: 9. The CDR3 spans 14 residues. In DNA, the CDR3 is TGCAGCGCCCAGGACAGGGTCGGATACAATGAGCAGTTCTTC. Amino acid sequence: CSAQDRVGYNEQFF.

The chain carries TRBV30 and TRBJ1-2, with D hard to call. CDR3 length: 11 residues. The V gene's germline CDR1 is GTSNPN and CDR2 SVGIG (reference sequence). V lost 4 bases and J 6 bases, leaving 9 bases between the germline ends. As DNA, the CDR3 is TGTGCCTGGAAAGGGCCGGATGGCTACACCTTC. This codes for CAWKGPDGYTF.

In its sample, this clone was seen once. The rearrangement joins TRBV2 to TRBJ1-4; 9 nucleotides match TRBD1. Germline lookup yields CDR1 SNHLY and CDR2 FYNNEI. The CDR3 runs 14 residues. V lost 6 bases to trimming and J lost 8 bases; unmatched junction nucleotides: 7. The CDR3 coding sequence is TGTGCCAGCAGCCGGACAGGGGTCCGCGAAAAACTGTTTTTT. Translating it yields CASSRTGVREKLFF.

The chain employs TRBV7-9 and TRBJ2-5; D is unresolved. From germline, CDR1 is SEHNR and CDR2 FQNEAQ (reference sequence). The CDR3 sequence is 14 residues long. The V end lost 4 bases, the J end lost 6 bases, and 15 bases lay between the germline ends. The CDR3 DNA is TGTGCCAGCAGCTCCTCCCAGAGGTTTCAGACCCAGTACTTC. It specifies CASSSSQRFQTQYF.

The V gene is TRBV10-3, the J gene TRBJ2-3; D is unclear. CDR3 size: 13 residues. Germline CDR1 and CDR2: ENHRY and SYGVKD. The V and J ends lost 7 bases and 0 bases respectively, with 8 bases between them. The CDR3 sequence is CAINAASTDTQYF. The CDR3 DNA is TGTGCCATCAATGCTGCTAGCACAGATACGCAGTATTTT.

The gene calls are TRBV5-6 and TRBJ1-2, with D uncertain. Germline CDR1 SGHDT, CDR2 YYEEEE. Trimming pared 1 base from V and 7 bases from J, leaving 8 bases between. The CDR3 loop spans 12 amino acids. The DNA for the CDR3 is TGTGCCAGCAGCTTGCGTCAGGCTGGCTACACCTTC. The encoded protein is CASSLRQAGYTF.

The CDR3 DNA is TGCGCCAGCAGAGACAGGGAGGGTACGCAGTATTTT. Its protein is CASRDREGTQYF. The J gene is TRBJ2-3, the V gene TRBV10-1, with D perhaps TRBD1 or TRBD2 (7 bases each). The V and J ends lost 6 bases and 8 bases respectively, with 12 bases between them. Germline CDR1 reads WNHNN; CDR2 reads SYGVQD (reference sequence). The length of the CDR3 is 12 residues.

The chain links TRBV19 to TRBJ2-3; 8 bases are shared with TRBD1. CDR1 LNHDA and CDR2 SQIVND come from the germline V gene (reference sequence). The CDR3 length is 14 residues. J lost 3 bases, V lost 2 bases, and 1 base had no gene match. Here the CDR3 DNA reads TGTGCCAGTAGTATAACAGGGGGTACAGATACGCAGTATTTT. Protein: CASSITGGTDTQYF.

This chain joins TRBV6-6 and TRBJ2-7; the D is unclear. Trimming removed 2 bases at V and 2 bases at J, with 10 bases between. Per the germline V gene, CDR1 is MNHNY and CDR2 is SVGAGI (reference sequence). The CDR3 extends over 14 amino acids. The CDR3 reads CASSYGLNPYEQYF. The DNA for the CDR3 is TGTGCCAGCAGTTACGGGCTTAATCCCTACGAGCAGTACTTC.

The chain links TRBV2 to TRBJ1-2, with a weak D call TRBD1 (6 bases). The CDR3 contains 15 residues. Germline V gene lookup returns CDR1 SNHLY and CDR2 FYNNEI. The V end was cut by 2 bases, the J end by 3 bases, with 13 bases between. Here the CDR3 DNA reads TGTGCCAGCAGTGAAAGTCCCAGGGGTTACTATGGCTACACCTTC. Translating it yields CASSESPRGYYGYTF.

The chain employs TRBV4-1 and TRBJ2-2; possible D gene TRBD2, 6 bases. From germline, CDR1 is MGHRA and CDR2 YSYEKL. V dropped 4 bases and J dropped 5 bases, with 11 bases sitting between them. This CDR3 region has 14 residues. The DNA for the CDR3 is TGCGCCAGCAGCCTGGACGGAGGGACCGGGGAGCTGTTTTTT. Protein product: CASSLDGGTGELFF.

The rearrangement uses TRBV9 and TRBJ1-2; 7 bases fit TRBD1. CDR3 length: 12 amino acids. Germline V gives CDR1 SGDLS, CDR2 YYNGEE. After removal of 7 bases from V and 1 base from J, the junction contained 1 base not matched to a gene. For the CDR3, the DNA is TGTGCCAGCGGACAGGATAACTATGGCTACACCTTC. As protein: CASGQDNYGYTF.

The chain uses TRBV30 and TRBJ1-1; weak D call: TRBD1 (6 bases). Trimming pared 3 bases from V and 1 base from J, leaving 15 bases between. The germline CDR1 and CDR2 sequences are GTSNPN and SVGIG (reference sequence). This CDR3 has 15 residues. CDR3 nucleotides: TGTGCCTGGAGCCAAGGGGGGGGTTCGAACACTGAAGCTTTCTTT. Translation: CAWSQGGGSNTEAFF.

The chain carries TRBV30 and TRBJ1-1; no firm D call. Germline values: CDR1 GTSNPN, CDR2 SVGIG (reference sequence). CDR3 length equals 12 residues. The germline V and J ends were trimmed by 0 bases and 5 bases, with 7 bases remaining between them. CDR3 nucleotides: TGTGCCTGGAGTGTTGTTGGGACTGAAGCTTTCTTT. Protein product: CAWSVVGTEAFF.

The chain uses TRBV28 and TRBJ1-1, with D possibly matching TRBD1 (5 bases). V dropped 3 bases and J dropped 4 bases, with 12 bases sitting between them. The germline V gene has CDR1 MDHEN and CDR2 SYDVKM. There are 14 residues in the CDR3. The CDR3 nucleotides are TGTGCCAGCAGTTTCAGGGACTGGAGCACTGAAGCTTTCTTT. Translated: CASSFRDWSTEAFF. The variable domain in full, with the rest retrieved from reference TRBV28 and TRBJ1-1, is DVKVTQSSRYLVKRTGEKVFLECVQDMDHENMFWYRQDPGLGLRLIYFSYDVKMKEKGDIPEGYSVSREKKERFSLILESASTNQTSMYLCASSFRDWSTEAFFGQGTRLTVV.

The rearrangement links TRBV9 to TRBJ1-1; 8 bases are shared with TRBD1. V dropped 3 bases and J dropped 6; count of bases not matched to a gene: 7. CDR3 length equals 14 residues. Germline V lookup: CDR1 SGDLS, CDR2 YYNGEE. CDR3 sequence reads: CASSGPRGQAEAFF. The CDR3 bases are TGTGCCAGCAGCGGACCCCGGGGACAGGCTGAAGCTTTCTTT.

The chain combines TRBV5-4 with TRBJ2-1, with 8 bases matching TRBD2. After removal of 4 bases from V and 5 bases from J, the junction contained 8 bases not matched to a gene. The CDR3 extends over 15 amino acids. CDR1 is SGHNT, CDR2 YYREEE, per germline (reference sequence). The CDR3 region is CASSPGGARDNEQFF. The CDR3 DNA follows: TGTGCCAGCAGCCCCGGGGGGGCCCGGGACAATGAGCAGTTCTTC.

Concerning this clone itself: One junction end disagrees with the germline gene, perhaps due to a read error. The identical CDR3 is also encoded by other nucleotide sequences in the sample. V gene TRBV4-2 combines with J gene TRBJ1-2; D not certain. Germline CDR1 LGHNA, CDR2 YNFKEQ. The CDR3 runs 14 residues. The CDR3 is CASNQDPRAGGYTF. In DNA, the CDR3 is TGTGCCAGCAACCAAGATCCCCGTGCTGGTGGCTACACCTTC.

This clone was counted a few times. The J gene is TRBJ1-6, the V gene TRBV5-1, with 7 bases matching TRBD1. The V segment lost 1 base and the J segment 4 bases; nucleotides outside the gene matches: 2. This CDR3 spans 15 amino acids. Germline assignment: CDR1 SGHRS and CDR2 YFSETQ. The CDR3 DNA reads TGCGCCAGCAGCTTGTCGGACAGGTATAATTCACCCCTCCACTTT. Translating gives CASSLSDRYNSPLHF.

This rearrangement joins TRBV7-9 to TRBJ2-7, with 8 bases aligning to TRBD2. CDR3 size: 16 residues. V shed 4 bases, J shed 0 bases, and the junction held 8 bases outside the gene matches. CDR1 SEHNR and CDR2 FQNEAQ come from the germline V gene (reference sequence). The CDR3 bases are TGTGCCAGCAGCTCTATAGAGCGGGGGAGCTCCTACGAGCAGTACTTC. This codes for CASSSIERGSSYEQYF.